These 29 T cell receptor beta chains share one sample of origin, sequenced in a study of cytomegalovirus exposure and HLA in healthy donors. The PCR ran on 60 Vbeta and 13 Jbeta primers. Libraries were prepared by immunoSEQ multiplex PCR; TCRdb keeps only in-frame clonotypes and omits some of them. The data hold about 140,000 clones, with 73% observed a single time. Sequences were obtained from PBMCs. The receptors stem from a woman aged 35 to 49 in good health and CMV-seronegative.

The CDR3 DNA is TGTGCCAGTAGTTCCGTGAGCGGGGGGAACGGGGAGCTGTTTTTT. Its protein is CASSSVSGGNGELFF. The rearrangement links TRBV19 to TRBJ2-2; 9 positions agree with TRBD2. Losses at the gene ends were 5 bases for V and 7 bases for J; bases not matched to a gene: 8. This CDR3 is built from 15 residues. CDR1 and CDR2 from the germline V gene are LNHDA and SQIVND (reference sequence).

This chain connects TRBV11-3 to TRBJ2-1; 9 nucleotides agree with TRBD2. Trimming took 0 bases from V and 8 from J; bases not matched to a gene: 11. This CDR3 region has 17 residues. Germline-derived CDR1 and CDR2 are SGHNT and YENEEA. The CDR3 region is CASSLDLRGGKNDEQFF. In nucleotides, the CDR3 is TGTGCCAGCAGCTTAGATCTGCGGGGGGGTAAGAACGATGAGCAGTTCTTC.

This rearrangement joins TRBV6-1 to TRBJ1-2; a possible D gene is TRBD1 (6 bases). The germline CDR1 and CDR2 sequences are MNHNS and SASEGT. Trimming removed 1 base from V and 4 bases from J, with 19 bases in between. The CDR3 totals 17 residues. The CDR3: CASSEEGVIGAIYGYTF. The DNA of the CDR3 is TGTGCCAGCAGTGAAGAGGGGGTTATCGGAGCGATCTATGGCTACACCTTC.

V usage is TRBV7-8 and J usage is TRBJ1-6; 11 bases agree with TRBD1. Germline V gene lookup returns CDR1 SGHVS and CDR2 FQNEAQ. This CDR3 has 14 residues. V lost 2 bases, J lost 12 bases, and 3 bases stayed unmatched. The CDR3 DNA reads TGTGCCAGCAGCTTAAGGACAGGGGGCATACCCCTCCACTTT. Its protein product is CASSLRTGGIPLHF. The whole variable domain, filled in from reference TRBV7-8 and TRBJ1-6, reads GAGVSQSPRYKVAKRGQDVALRCDPISGHVSLFWYQQALGQGPEFLTYFQNEAQLDKSGLPSDRFFAERPEGSVSTLKIQRTQQEDSAVYLCASSLRTGGIPLHFGNGTRLTVT.

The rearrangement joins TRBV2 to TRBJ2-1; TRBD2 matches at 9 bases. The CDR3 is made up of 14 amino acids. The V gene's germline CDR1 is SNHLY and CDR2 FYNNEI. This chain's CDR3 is CARGRGGSYNEQFF. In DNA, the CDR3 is TGTGCGCGGGGGCGGGGGGGCTCCTACAATGAGCAGTTCTTC.

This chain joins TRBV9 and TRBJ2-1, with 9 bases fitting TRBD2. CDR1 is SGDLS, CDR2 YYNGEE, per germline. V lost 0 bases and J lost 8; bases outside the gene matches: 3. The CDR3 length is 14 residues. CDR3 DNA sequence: TGTGCCAGCAGCGTAGGCGGGGGGGCCGATGAGCAGTTCTTC. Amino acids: CASSVGGGADEQFF.

CDR3 loop: CASSSPWNRETENIQYF. The CDR3 DNA sequence: TGTGCCAGCAGCTCTCCTTGGAACAGGGAGACCGAAAACATTCAGTACTTC. V is TRBV7-9 and J is TRBJ2-4, with D possibly matching TRBD1 (6 bases). The germline gives CDR1 SEHNR, CDR2 FQNEAQ (reference sequence). V lost 4 bases and J 5 bases, leaving 21 bases between the germline ends. The CDR3 extends over 17 amino acids.

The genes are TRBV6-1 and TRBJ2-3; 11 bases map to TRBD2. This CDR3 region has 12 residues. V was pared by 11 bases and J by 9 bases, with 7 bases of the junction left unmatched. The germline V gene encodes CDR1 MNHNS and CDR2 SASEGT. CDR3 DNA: TGTGCCGTAGCGGGGGGGACTACCACGCAGTATTTT. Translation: CAVAGGTTTQYF.

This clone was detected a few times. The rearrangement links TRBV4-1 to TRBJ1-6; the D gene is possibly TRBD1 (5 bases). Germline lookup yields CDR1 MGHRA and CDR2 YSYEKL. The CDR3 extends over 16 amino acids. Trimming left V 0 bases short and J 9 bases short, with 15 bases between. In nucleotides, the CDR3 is TGCGCCAGCAGCCAAGATCACCAGGGATTGGGTTCACCCCTCCACTTT. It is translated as CASSQDHQGLGSPLHF.

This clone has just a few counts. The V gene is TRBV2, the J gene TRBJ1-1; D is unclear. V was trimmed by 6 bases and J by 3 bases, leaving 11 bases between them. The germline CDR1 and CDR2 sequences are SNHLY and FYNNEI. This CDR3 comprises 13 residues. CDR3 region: CASRTGGYTEAFF. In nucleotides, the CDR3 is TGTGCCAGCAGGACGGGCGGGTACACTGAAGCTTTCTTT.

CDR3 region: CASSESAVRTDTQYF. For the CDR3, the DNA is TGTGCCAGCAGTGAAAGTGCAGTCCGCACAGATACGCAGTATTTT. The chain employs TRBV6-1 and TRBJ2-3; D remains ambiguous. This CDR3 contains 15 residues. V lost 2 bases, J lost 1 base, and 10 bases lay in between. Germline V lookup: CDR1 MNHNS, CDR2 SASEGT.

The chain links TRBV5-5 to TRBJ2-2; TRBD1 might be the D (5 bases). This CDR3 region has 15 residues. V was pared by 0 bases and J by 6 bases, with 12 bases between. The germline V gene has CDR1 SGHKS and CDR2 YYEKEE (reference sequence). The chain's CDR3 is CASSLGQLTAGELFF. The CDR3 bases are TGTGCCAGCAGCTTGGGACAGCTTACGGCCGGGGAGCTGTTTTTT.

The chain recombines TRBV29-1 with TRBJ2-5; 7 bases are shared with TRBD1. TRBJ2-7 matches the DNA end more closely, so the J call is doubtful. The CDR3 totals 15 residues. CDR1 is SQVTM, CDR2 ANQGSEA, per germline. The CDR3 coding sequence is TGCAGCGTTGAAGGCCTGACAGGGAGCTCCTACGAGCAGTACTTC. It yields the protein CSVEGLTGSSYEQYF.

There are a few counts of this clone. The CDR3 coding sequence is TGTGCCAGCAGCCCAAGCGGGGGCGGCGATGAGCAGTTCTTC. This encodes CASSPSGGGDEQFF. The rearrangement links TRBV7-3 to TRBJ2-1; 8 bases are shared with TRBD2. Germline values: CDR1 SGHTA, CDR2 FQGTGA. There are 14 residues in the CDR3. Trimming removed 5 bases from V and 8 bases from J; junction bases left unmatched: 8.

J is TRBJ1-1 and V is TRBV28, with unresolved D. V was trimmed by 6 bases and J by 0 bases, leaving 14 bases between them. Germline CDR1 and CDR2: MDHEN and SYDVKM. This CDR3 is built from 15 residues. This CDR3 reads CASRIEQSMNTEAFF. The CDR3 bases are TGTGCCAGCAGGATCGAACAGTCGATGAACACTGAAGCTTTCTTT.

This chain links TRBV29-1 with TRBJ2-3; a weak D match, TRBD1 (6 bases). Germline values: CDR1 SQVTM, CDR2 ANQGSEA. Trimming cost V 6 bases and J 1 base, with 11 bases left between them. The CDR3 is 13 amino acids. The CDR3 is CSVRTDRTDTQYF. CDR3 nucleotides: TGCAGCGTCAGGACAGACCGCACAGATACGCAGTATTTT.

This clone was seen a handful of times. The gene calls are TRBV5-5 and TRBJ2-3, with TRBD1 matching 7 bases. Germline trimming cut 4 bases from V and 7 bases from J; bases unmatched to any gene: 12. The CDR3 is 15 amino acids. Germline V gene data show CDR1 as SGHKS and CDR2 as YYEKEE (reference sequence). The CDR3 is CASSQVWDSQYTQYF. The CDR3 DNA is TGTGCCAGCAGCCAAGTATGGGACAGCCAGTATACGCAGTATTTT.

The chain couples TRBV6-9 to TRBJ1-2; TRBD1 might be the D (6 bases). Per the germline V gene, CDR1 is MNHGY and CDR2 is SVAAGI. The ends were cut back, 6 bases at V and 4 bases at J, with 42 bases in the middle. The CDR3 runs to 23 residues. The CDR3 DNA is TGTGCCAGCAGACCTCGACGACAGGCCAACGAAACATTAACTATGGTCGGTTGCTATGGCTACACCTTC. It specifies CASRPRRQANETLTMVGCYGYTF.

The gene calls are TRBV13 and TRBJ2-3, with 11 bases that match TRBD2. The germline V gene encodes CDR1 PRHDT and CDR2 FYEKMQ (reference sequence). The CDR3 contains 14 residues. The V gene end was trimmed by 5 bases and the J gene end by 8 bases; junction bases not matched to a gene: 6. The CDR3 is CASSLLAGEGTQYF. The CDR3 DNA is TGTGCCAGCAGCCTACTAGCGGGGGAAGGTACGCAGTATTTT.

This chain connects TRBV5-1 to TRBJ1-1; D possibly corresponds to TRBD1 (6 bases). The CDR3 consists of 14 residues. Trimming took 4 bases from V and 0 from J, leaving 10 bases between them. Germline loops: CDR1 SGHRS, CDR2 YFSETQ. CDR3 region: CASSPGGVNTEAFF. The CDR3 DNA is TGCGCCAGCAGCCCTGGGGGCGTGAACACTGAAGCTTTCTTT.

The CDR3 DNA sequence: TGTGCCAGTAGTATACATCAGACCCAGTACTTC. Protein sequence: CASSIHQTQYF. This chain uses TRBV19 with TRBJ2-5; D remains ambiguous. V shed 2 bases and J shed 6 bases, with 4 bases lying between them. The germline gives CDR1 LNHDA, CDR2 SQIVND (reference sequence). The CDR3 is 11 amino acids. Full variable domain (missing parts from reference TRBV19 and TRBJ2-5): DGGITQSPKYLFRKEGQNVTLSCEQNLNHDAMYWYRQDPGQGLRLIYYSQIVNDFQKGDIAEGYSVSREKKESFPLTVTSAQKNPTAFYLCASSIHQTQYFGPGTRLLVL.

The CDR3 DNA reads TGTGCCAGCGGGGCCGACAGGGGGCTGAAGACCCAGTACTTC. This sequence encodes CASGADRGLKTQYF. The chain uses TRBV2 and TRBJ2-5; TRBD1 matches 10 bases. Germline assignment: CDR1 SNHLY and CDR2 FYNNEI. This CDR3 contains 14 residues. Trimming at V came to 8 bases and at J to 6 bases, leaving 9 bases not matched to a gene.

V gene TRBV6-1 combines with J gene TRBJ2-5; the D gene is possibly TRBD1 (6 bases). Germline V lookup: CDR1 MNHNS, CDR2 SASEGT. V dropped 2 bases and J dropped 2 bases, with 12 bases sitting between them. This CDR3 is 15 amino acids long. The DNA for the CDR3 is TGTGCCAGCAGTGAAAAGGGACACGGTCAAGAGACCCAGTACTTC. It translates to CASSEKGHGQETQYF.

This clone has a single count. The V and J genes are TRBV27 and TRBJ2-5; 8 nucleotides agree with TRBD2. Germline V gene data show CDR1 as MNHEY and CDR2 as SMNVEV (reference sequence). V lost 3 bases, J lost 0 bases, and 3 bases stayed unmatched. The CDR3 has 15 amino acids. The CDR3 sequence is CASSFGGGDQETQYF. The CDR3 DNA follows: TGTGCCAGCAGTTTCGGGGGGGGTGACCAAGAGACCCAGTACTTC.

The CDR3 sequence is CASSVNQGAGYTF. The CDR3 bases are TGTGCCAGCAGCGTTAATCAGGGGGCTGGCTACACCTTC. V and J are TRBV9 and TRBJ1-2, with 8 bases that match TRBD1. CDR3 length: 13 amino acids. Germline CDR1 reads SGDLS; CDR2 reads YYNGEE. V was clipped by 2 bases and J by 7 bases; unmatched bases: 4.

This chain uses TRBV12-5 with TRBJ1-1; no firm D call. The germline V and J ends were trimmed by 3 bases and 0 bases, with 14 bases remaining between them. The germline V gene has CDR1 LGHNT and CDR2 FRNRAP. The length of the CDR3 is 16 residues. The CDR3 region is CASGFSKASMNTEAFF. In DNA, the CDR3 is TGTGCTAGTGGTTTTTCGAAAGCTTCCATGAACACTGAAGCTTTCTTT.

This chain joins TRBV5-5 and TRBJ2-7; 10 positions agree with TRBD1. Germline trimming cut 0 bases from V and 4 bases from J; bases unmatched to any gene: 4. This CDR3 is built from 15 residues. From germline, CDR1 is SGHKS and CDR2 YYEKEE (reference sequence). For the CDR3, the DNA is TGTGCCAGCAGCTTGGAGGGACAGGGGTTTTACGAGCAGTACTTC. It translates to CASSLEGQGFYEQYF.

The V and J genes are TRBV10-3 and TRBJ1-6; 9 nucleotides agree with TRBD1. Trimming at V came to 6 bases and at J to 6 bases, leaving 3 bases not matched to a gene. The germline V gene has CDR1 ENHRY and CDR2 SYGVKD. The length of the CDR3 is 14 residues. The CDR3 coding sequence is TGTGCCATCAGGGGGGACAGGGCTAATTCACCCCTCCACTTT. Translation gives CAIRGDRANSPLHF.

Here the CDR3 reads CASSISEYYGYTF. In nucleotides, the CDR3 is TGTGCCAGTAGTATTTCCGAGTACTATGGCTACACCTTC. The V call is TRBV19, the J call TRBJ1-2; no definite D call. Germline V CDR1 and CDR2: LNHDA, SQIVND (reference sequence). V was cut by 3 bases and J by 3 bases, with 8 bases left in between. CDR3 length: 13 residues.